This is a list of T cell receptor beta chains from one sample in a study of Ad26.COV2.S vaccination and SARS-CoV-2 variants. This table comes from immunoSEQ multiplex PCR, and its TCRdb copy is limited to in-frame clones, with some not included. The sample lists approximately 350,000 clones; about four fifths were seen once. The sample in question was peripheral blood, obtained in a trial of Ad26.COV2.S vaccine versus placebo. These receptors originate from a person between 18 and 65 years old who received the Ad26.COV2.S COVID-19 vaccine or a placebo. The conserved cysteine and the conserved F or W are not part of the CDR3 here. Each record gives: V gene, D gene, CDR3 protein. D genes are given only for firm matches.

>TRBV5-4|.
ASSLVGSTQDEQF
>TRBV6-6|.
ASSLSTAGNTIY
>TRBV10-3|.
AIGGGRSYEQY
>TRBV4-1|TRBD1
ASSQVGTANYGYT
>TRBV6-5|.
ASRVSPGTIY
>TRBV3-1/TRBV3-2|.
ASSQRQATTNEKLF
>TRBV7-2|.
ASQLTMGSGSGGPQH
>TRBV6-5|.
ASSYGSGELF
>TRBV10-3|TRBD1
AISRGQGVFYEQY
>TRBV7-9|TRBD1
ASSKTGVQETQY
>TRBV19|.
AIQWGRGYEQY
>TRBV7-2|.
ASSLGLNNFNQPQH
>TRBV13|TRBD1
ASRKDGDRGFYEQY
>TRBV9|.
ASSVVPAGADYEQY
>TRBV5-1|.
ASSLEGTAVRGYT
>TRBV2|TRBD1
ASSEASGGGSYGYT
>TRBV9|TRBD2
ASSPQVAGYNEQF
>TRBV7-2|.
ASSLLQINYGYT
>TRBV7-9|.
ASSKGTNTEAF
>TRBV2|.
ASHGGRETQY
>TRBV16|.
ASSPHSGASGRIYGYT
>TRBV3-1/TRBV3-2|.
ASSQVRYTGELF
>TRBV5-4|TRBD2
SAGGGFSTDTQY
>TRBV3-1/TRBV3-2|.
ASSVSLNTEAF
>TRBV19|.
ASSPAPGRGGYT
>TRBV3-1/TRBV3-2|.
ASSGGVAAYEQY
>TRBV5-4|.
ASSWGGGEGNTIY
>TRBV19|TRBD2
ASSIRLAGVEQY
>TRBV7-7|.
ASSRNPNEKLF
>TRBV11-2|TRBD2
ASSHYSGSPAYEQY
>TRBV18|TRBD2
ASSVAGGSLEQY
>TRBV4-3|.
ASSQLLPGELF
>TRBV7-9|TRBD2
ASSLRGLAGGPHTQY
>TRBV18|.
ASSPPQGSNTGELF
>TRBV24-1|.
ATSDLLWAANGNQPQH
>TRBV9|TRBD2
ASSVDGLAGPYNEQF
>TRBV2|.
ASRGQETQY
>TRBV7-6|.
ASSADRNSGNTIY
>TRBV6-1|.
ASSGQTASSYNEQF